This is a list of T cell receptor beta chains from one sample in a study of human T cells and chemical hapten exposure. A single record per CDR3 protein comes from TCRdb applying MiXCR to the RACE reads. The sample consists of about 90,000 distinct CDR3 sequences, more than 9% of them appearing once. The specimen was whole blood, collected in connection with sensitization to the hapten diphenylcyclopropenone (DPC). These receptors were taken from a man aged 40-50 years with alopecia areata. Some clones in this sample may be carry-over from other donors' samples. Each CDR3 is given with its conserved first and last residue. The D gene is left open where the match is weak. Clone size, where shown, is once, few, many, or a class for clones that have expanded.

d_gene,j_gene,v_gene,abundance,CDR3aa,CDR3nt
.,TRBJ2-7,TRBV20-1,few,CSARGNYEQYF,TGCAGTGCTAGGGGAAACTACGAGCAGTACTTC
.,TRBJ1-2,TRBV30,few,CAWSPGLPGHGYTF,TGTGCCTGGAGTCCAGGACTGCCAGGGCATGGCTACACCTTC
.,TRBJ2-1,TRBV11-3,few,CASSSDSFYNEQFF,TGTGCCAGCAGCTCCGACAGCTTCTACAATGAGCAGTTCTTC
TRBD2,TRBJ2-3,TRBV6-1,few,CASSNSGTDTQYF,TGTGCCAGCAGTAATAGCGGGACAGATACGCAGTATTTT
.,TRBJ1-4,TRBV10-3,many,CAISRGSNEKLFF,TGTGCCATCAGCAGGGGATCTAATGAAAAACTGTTTTTT
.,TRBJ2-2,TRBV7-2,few,CASSLAPDLNTGELFF,TGTGCCAGCAGCTTAGCACCCGACCTAAACACCGGGGAGCTGTTTTTT
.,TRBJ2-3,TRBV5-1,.,CASSGREADTQYF,TGCGCCAGCAGCGGCCGAGAGGCAGATACGCAGTATTTT
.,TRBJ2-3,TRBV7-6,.,CASSLGSGSSTDTQYF,TGTGCCAGCAGCTTAGGTAGCGGAAGTAGCACAGATACGCAGTATTTT
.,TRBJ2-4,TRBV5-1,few,CASSWGPVFRDLAKNIQYF,TGCGCCAGCAGCTGGGGGCCTGTGTTTCGGGATTTAGCCAAAAACATTCAGTACTTC
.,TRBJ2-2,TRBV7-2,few,CASSLRGQNTGELFF,TGTGCCAGCAGCTTACGGGGACAAAACACCGGGGAGCTGTTTTTT
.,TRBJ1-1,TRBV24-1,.,CATRDSQLGTEAFF,TGTGCCACCAGGGACAGTCAATTGGGCACTGAAGCTTTCTTT
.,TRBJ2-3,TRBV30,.,CAWVGAAPGTDTQYF,TGTGCCTGGGTGGGCGCCGCACCTGGCACAGATACGCAGTATTTT
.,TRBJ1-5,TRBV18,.,CASSPTDSNQPQHF,TGTGCCAGCTCGCCGACAGATAGCAATCAGCCCCAGCATTTT
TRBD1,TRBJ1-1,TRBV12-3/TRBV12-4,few,CASRGGQGNTEAFF,TGTGCCAGCAGGGGGGGACAGGGAAACACTGAAGCTTTCTTT
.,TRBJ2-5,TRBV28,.,CASSGWRFQETQYF,TGTGCCAGCAGCGGATGGAGGTTCCAAGAGACCCAGTACTTC
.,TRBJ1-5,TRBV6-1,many,CATNYSPLGQPQHF,TGTGCCACCAATTATTCACCTTTGGGTCAGCCCCAGCATTTT
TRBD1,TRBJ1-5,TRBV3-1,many,CASSQGIAGGSQPQHF,TGTGCCAGCAGCCAAGGCATCGCAGGGGGTAGTCAGCCCCAGCATTTT